This passage covers 3 T cell receptor beta chains from one sample sequenced in a study of post-analysis software for immune sequencing data. TCR beta cDNA libraries had unique molecular identifiers. TCRdb reanalysed the PCR reads using MiXCR and keeps one entry per CDR3 protein. Among around 710,000 distinct CDR3 sequences listed, around 46% were seen once. Study conclusions and caveats: Among five TRBV segments more frequent in patients than controls were TRBV5-6, TRBV5-1 and TRBV20-1.

These receptors lack a known antigen. Source material: blood. The receptor set was obtained from a girl aged 5 to 17 with multiple sclerosis.

CDR3 sequence (DNA): TGTGCCAGCAGTTTGTGGAGCGCGGGGGTAGAGACCCAGTACTTC. It is translated as CASSLWSAGVETQYF. The chain has TRBV12-3 or TRBV12-4 and TRBJ2-7; 7 bases are shared with TRBD2. The J call may be incorrect, as the DNA end agrees better with TRBJ2-5. This CDR3 has 15 residues.

The chain joins TRBV6-6 to TRBJ2-5; D call uncertain. The V end was cut by 6 bases, the J end by 5 bases, with 13 bases between. CDR1 is MNHNY and CDR2 is SVGAGI in the germline V gene (reference sequence). The CDR3 is 13 amino acids. CDR3 DNA sequence: TGTGCCAGCAGGCACTCTATCGCGGAGACCCAGTACTTC. Encoded protein: CASRHSIAETQYF.

V gene TRBV7-2 combines with J gene TRBJ2-3; 10 bases match TRBD1. V lost 4 bases and J lost 0; bases outside the gene matches: 10. From germline, CDR1 is SGHTA and CDR2 FQGNSA. The CDR3 runs to 18 residues. For the CDR3, the DNA is TGTGCCAGCAGCTCCGCTCCGACAGGGGGCGCGAGCACAGATACGCAGTATTTT. The encoded protein is CASSSAPTGGASTDTQYF.